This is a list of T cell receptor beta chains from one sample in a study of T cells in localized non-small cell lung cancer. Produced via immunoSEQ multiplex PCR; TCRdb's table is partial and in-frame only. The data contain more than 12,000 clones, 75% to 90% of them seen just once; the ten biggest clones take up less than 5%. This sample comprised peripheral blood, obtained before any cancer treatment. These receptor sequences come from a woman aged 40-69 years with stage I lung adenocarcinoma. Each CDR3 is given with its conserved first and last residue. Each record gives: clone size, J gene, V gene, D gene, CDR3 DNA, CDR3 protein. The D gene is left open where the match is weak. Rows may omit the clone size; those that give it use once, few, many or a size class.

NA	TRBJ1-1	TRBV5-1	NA	TGCGCCAGCAAACGGGAAACTGAAGCTTTCTTT	CASKRETEAFF
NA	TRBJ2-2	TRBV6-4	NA	TGTGCCAGCACCCCCTCTTGGGGGACCGGGGAGCTGTTTTTT	CASTPSWGTGELFF
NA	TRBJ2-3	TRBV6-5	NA	TGTGCCAGCAGTTACTCGGATACGCAGTATTTT	CASSYSDTQYF
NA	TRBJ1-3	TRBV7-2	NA	TGTGCCAGCAGCTTAGCGCACGGCTCTGGAAACACCATATATTTT	CASSLAHGSGNTIYF
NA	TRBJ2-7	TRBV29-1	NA	TGCAGCGCAGCCCGTAGGGAGCCCAGGGGCGAGCAGTACTTC	CSAARREPRGEQYF
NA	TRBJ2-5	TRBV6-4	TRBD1	TGTGCCAGCAGTATAGACAGGGGAGAGACCCAGTACTTC	CASSIDRGETQYF
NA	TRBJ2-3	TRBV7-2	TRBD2	TGTGCCAGCAGCGTGACTAGCGGGGGAAGAGTAGGTACGCAGTATTTT	CASSVTSGGRVGTQYF
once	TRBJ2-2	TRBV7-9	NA	TGTGCCAGCAGCTCACAGGGTACCGGGGAGCTGTTTTTT	CASSSQGTGELFF
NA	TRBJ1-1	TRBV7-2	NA	TGTGCCAGCAGCTTAAACTTTGGGAGGGAAGCTTTCTTT	CASSLNFGREAFF
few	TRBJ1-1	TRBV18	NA	TGTGCCAGCTCACCGCAGACAGGGAACACTGAAGCTTTCTTT	CASSPQTGNTEAFF
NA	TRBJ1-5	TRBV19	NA	TGTGCCAGTAGTATGCAGGGGTACTACAATCAGCCCCAGCATTTT	CASSMQGYYNQPQHF
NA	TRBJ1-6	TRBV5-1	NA	TGCGCCAGCAGCGGGGGCCCGGCAGGGCTACTTAATAATTCACCCCTCCACTTT	CASSGGPAGLLNNSPLHF
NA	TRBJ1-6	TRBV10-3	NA	TGTGCCATCAGTGGCGGGATAAGCTCCTATAATTCACCCCTCCACTTT	CAISGGISSYNSPLHF
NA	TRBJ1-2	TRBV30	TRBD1	TGTGCCTGGATTGGACAGGGTTGGGGCTACACCTTC	CAWIGQGWGYTF
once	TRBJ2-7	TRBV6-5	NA	TGTGCCAGCACCGATAGCTCCTACGAGCAGTACTTC	CASTDSSYEQYF
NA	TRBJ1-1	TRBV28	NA	TGTGCCAGCAGTTTATATAGGCGCACTGAAGCTTTCTTT	CASSLYRRTEAFF